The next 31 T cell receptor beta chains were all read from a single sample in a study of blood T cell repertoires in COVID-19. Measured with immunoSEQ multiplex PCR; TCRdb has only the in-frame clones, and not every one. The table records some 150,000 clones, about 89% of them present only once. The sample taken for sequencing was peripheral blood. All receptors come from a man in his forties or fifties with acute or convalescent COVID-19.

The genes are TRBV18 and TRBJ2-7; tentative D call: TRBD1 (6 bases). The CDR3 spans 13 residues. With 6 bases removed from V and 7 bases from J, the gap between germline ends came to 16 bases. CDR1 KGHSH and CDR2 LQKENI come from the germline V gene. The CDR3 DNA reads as TGTGCCAGCTCGCTGGGGGCCAATGGGGAGCAGTACGTC. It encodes CASSLGANGEQYV.

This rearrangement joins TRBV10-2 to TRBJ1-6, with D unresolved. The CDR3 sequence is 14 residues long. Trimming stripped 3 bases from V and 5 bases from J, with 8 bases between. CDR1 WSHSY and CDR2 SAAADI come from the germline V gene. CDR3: CASSEGGNNSPLHF. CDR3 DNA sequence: TGCGCCAGCAGTGAAGGCGGCAATAATTCACCCCTCCACTTT.

The CDR3 nucleotides read TGTGCCAGCAGCTTGCCCCCAGGTACACAAGAGACCCAGTACTTC. Amino acids: CASSLPPGTQETQYF. The J gene is TRBJ2-5, the V gene TRBV5-4, with no clear D. The V gene lost 1 base and the J gene lost 2 bases, with 12 bases spanning the gap. The CDR3 is 15 residues long. Germline CDR1 SGHNT, CDR2 YYREEE (reference sequence). Variable domain in full (rest from reference TRBV5-4 and TRBJ2-5): ETGVTQSPTHLIKTRGQQVTLRCSSQSGHNTVSWYQQALGQGPQFIFQYYREEENGRGNFPPRFSGLQFPNYSSELNVNALELDDSALYLCASSLPPGTQETQYFGPGTRLLVL.

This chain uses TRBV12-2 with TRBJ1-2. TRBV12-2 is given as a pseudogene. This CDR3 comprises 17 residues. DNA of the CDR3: TGTGCAAGTCGCCCCCTAATTCGAGGGATCGCTAACTATGGCTACACCTTC. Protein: CASRPLIRGIANYGYTF.

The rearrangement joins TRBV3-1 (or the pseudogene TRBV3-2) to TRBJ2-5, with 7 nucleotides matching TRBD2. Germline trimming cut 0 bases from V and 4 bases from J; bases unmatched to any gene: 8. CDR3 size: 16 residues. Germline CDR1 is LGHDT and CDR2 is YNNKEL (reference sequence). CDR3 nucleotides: TGTGCCAGCAGCCAAGATTGGGGCGGGAGAGGAGAGACCCAGTACTTC. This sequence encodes CASSQDWGGRGETQYF.

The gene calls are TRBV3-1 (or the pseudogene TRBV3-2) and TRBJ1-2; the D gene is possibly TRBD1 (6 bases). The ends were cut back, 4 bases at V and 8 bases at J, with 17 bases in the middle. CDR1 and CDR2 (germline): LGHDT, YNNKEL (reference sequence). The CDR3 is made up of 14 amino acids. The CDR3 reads CASSLRGRPKGYTF. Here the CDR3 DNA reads TGTGCCAGCAGCCTGCGGGGGCGCCCGAAAGGCTACACCTTC.

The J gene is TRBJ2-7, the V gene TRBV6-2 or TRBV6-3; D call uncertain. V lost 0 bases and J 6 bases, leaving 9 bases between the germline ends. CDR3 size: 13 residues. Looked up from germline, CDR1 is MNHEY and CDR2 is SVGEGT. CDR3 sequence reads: CASSYSGPFEQYV. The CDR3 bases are TGTGCCAGCAGTTACTCGGGCCCATTCGAGCAGTACGTC.

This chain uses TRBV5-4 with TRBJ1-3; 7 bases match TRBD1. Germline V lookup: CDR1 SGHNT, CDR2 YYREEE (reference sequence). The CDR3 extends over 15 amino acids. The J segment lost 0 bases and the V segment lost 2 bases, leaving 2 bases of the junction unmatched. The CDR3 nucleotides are TGTGCCAGCAGCTTCAGGGGGAACTCTGGAAACACCATATATTTT. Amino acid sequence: CASSFRGNSGNTIYF.

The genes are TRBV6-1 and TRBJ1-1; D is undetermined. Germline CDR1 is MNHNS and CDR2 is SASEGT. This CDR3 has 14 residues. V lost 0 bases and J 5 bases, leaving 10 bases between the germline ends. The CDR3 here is CASSEAPRRTEAFF. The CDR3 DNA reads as TGTGCCAGCAGTGAAGCCCCGCGGAGGACTGAAGCTTTCTTT.

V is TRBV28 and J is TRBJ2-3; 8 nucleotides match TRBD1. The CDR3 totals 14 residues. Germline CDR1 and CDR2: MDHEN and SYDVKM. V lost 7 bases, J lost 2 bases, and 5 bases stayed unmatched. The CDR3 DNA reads TGTGCCAGCATGAGGACAGGGTACACAGATACGCAGTATTTT. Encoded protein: CASMRTGYTDTQYF. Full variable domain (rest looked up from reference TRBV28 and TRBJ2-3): DVKVTQSSRYLVKRTGEKVFLECVQDMDHENMFWYRQDPGLGLRLIYFSYDVKMKEKGDIPEGYSVSREKKERFSLILESASTNQTSMYLCASMRTGYTDTQYFGPGTRLTVL.

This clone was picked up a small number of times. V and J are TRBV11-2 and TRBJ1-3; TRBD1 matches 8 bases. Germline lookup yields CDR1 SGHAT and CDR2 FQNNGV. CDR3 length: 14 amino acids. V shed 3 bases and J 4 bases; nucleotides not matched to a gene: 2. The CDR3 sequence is CASSLWTGGNTIYF. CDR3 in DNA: TGTGCCAGCAGCTTGTGGACAGGGGGAAACACCATATATTTT.

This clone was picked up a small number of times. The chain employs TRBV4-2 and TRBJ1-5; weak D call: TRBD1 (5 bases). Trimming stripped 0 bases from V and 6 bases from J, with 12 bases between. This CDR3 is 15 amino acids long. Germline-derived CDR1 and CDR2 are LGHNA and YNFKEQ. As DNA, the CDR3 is TGTGCCAGCAGCCAAGATCTATGGGGCCGTCAGCCCCAGCATTTT. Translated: CASSQDLWGRQPQHF.

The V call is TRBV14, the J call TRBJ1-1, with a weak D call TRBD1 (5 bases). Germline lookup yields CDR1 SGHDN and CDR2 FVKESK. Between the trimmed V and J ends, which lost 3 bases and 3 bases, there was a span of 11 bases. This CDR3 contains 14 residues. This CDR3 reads CASSHNQGYTEAFF. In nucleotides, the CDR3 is TGTGCCAGCAGCCACAATCAGGGATACACTGAAGCTTTCTTT.

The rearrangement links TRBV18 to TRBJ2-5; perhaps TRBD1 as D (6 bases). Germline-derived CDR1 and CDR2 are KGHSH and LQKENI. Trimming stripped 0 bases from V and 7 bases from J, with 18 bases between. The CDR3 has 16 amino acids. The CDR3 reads CASSPPNRELNGTQYF. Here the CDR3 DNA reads TGTGCCAGCTCACCACCGAACAGGGAGCTGAATGGGACCCAGTACTTC.

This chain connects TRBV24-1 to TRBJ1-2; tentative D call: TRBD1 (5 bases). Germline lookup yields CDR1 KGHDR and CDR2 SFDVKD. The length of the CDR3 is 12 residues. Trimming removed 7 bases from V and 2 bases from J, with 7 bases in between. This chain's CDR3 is CATSTGNYGYTF. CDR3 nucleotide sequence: TGTGCCACCAGCACAGGAAACTATGGCTACACCTTC.

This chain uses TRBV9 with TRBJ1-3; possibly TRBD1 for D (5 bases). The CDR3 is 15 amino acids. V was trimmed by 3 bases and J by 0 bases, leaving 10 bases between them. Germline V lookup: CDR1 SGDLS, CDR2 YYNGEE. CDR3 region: CASSDGGGSGNTIYF. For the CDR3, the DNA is TGTGCCAGCAGCGATGGGGGGGGCTCTGGAAACACCATATATTTT.

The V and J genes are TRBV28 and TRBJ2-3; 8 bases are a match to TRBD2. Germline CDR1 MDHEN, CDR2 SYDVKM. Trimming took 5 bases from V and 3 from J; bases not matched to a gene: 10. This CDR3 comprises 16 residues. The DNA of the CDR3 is TGTGCCAGCAGTAGGAGTAGCGGGGTTAGGACAGATACGCAGTATTTT. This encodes CASSRSSGVRTDTQYF.

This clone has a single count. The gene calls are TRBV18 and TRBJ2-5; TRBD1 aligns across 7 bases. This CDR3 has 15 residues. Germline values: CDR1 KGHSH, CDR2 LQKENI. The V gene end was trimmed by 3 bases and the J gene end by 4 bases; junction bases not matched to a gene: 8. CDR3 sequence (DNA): TGTGCCAGCTCACCGGCCAAACAGGGGACAGAGACCCAGTACTTC. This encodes CASSPAKQGTETQYF.

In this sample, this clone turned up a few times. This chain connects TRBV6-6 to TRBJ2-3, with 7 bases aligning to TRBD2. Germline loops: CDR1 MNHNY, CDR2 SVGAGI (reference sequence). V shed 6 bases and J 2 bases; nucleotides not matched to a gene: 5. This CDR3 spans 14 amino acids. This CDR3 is CASRMRGITDTQYF. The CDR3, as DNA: TGTGCCAGCAGGATGCGGGGGATCACAGATACGCAGTATTTT.

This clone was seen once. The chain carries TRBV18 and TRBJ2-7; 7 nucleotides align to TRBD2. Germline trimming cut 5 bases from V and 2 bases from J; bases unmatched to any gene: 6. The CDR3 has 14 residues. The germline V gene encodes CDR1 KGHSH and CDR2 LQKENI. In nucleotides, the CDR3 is TGTGCCAGCTCATCAAGGGAGGGAACCTACGAGCAGTACGTC. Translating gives CASSSREGTYEQYV.

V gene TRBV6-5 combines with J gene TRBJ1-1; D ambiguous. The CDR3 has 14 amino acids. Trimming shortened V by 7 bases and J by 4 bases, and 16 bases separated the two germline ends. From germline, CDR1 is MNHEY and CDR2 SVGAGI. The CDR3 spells CASNYGVRGTEAFF. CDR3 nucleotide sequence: TGTGCCAGCAACTACGGTGTACGGGGCACTGAAGCTTTCTTT.

CDR3 in amino acids: CASSLGAGGVTEAFF. The CDR3 DNA reads TGTGCCAGCAGCTTGGGCGCAGGGGGCGTTACTGAAGCTTTCTTT. The V gene is TRBV5-8, the J gene TRBJ1-1; 8 positions match TRBD1. CDR3 length: 15 residues. Trimming cost V 0 bases and J 5 bases; bases outside gene matches: 6. From germline, CDR1 is SGHTS and CDR2 YDEGEE.

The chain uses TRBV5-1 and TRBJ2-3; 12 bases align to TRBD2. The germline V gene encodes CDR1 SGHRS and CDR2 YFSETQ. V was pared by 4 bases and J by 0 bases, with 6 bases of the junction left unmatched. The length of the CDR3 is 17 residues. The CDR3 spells CASSVGLAGTSTDTQYF. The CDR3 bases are TGCGCCAGCAGCGTCGGACTAGCGGGGACTAGCACAGATACGCAGTATTTT.

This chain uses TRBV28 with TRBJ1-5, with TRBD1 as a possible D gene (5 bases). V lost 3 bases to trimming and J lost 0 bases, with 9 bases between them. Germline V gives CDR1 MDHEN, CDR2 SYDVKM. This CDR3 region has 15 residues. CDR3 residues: CASSLQGHSNQPQHF. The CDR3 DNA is TGTGCCAGCAGTTTGCAGGGTCATAGCAATCAGCCCCAGCATTTT.

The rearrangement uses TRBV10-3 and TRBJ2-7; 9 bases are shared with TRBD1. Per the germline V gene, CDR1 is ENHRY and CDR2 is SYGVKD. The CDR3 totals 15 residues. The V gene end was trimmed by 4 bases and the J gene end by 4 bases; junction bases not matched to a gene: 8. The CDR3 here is CAISASDRGFYEQYF. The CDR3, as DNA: TGTGCCATCAGTGCTTCAGACAGGGGGTTTTACGAGCAGTACTTC.

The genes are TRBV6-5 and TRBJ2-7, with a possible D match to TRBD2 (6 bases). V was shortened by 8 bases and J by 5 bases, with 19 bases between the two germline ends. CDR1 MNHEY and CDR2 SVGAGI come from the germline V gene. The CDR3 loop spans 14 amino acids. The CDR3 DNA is TGTGCCAGCGTGGAAGTAGCGGCAATGGACGAGCAGTACGTC. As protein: CASVEVAAMDEQYV.

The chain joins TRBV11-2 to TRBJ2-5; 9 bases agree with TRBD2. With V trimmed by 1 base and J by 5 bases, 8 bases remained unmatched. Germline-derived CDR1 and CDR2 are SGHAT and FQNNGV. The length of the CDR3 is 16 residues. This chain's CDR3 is CASSLASSSGMETQYF. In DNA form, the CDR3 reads TGTGCCAGCAGCTTAGCCTCTTCTAGCGGGATGGAGACCCAGTACTTC.

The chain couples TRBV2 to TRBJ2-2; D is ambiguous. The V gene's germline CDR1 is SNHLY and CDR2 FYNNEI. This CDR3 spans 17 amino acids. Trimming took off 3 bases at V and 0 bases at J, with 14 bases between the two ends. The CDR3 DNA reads TGTGCCAGCAGTGACGGCGGTTACGCTTCGAACACCGGGGAGCTGTTTTTT. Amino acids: CASSDGGYASNTGELFF.

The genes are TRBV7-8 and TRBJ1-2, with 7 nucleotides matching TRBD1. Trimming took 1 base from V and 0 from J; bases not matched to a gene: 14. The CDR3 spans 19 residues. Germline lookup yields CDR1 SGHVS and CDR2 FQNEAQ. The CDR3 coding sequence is TGTGCCAGCAGCTTAGTACGAGGGGGCCCCAGGAAAACTAACTATGGCTACACCTTC. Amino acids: CASSLVRGGPRKTNYGYTF.

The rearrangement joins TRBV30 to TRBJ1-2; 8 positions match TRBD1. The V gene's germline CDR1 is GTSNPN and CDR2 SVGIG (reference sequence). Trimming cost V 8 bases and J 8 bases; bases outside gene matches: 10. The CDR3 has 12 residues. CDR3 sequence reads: CALEQGEGGYTF. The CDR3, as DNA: TGTGCCCTCGAACAGGGGGAAGGAGGCTACACCTTC.

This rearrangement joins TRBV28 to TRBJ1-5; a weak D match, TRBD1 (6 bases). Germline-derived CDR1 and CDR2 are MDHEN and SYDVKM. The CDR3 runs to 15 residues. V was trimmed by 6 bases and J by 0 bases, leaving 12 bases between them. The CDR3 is CASRQTGSSNQPQHF. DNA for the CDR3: TGTGCCAGCAGGCAGACAGGATCTAGCAATCAGCCCCAGCATTTT.